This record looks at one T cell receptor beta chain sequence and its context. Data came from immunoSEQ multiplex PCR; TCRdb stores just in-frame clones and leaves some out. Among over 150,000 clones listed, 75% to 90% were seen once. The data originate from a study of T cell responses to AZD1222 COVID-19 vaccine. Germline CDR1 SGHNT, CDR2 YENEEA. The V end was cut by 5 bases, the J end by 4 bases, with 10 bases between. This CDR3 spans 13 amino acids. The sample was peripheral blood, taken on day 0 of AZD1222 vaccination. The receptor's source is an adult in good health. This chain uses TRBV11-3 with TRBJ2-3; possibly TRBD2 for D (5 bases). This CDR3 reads CASSLPGSDTQYF. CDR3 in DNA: TGTGCCAGCAGCCTACCGGGGTCAGATACGCAGTATTTT.